These 19 T cell receptor beta chains came from one sample sequenced in a study of blood T cells in healthy people across ages. A second PCR of about 7 to 11 cycles used a sample-barcoded 5' primer and a J-beta primer mix. TCRdb re-called the 5' RACE reads with MiXCR, one entry per CDR3 protein. Of some 640,000 distinct CDR3 sequences detected, approximately 30% appear once; the ten largest clones hold approximately 15%. What was sequenced was blood. Source of these receptors: a woman of 80 years or more in good health.

This clonotype came up many times. DNA for the CDR3: TGTGCCAGCAGCCAACTTAGGGGCACAGATACGCAGTATTTT. It yields the protein CASSQLRGTDTQYF. The chain couples TRBV3-1 to TRBJ2-3; D ambiguous. Germline V gene sequence: CDR1 LGHDT, CDR2 YNNKEL (reference sequence). The V end was cut by 2 bases, the J end by 1 base, with 7 bases between. This CDR3 spans 14 amino acids.

This clonotype was counted ten times or more. The chain combines TRBV10-3 with TRBJ2-1, with 12 bases identical to TRBD2. The junction had 7 bases not matched to a gene; V was cut back by 8 bases and J by 8 bases. The CDR3 sequence is 14 residues long. The V gene's germline CDR1 is ENHRY and CDR2 SYGVKD. The CDR3 sequence is CAIGLAGGLHEQFF. In nucleotides, the CDR3 is TGTGCCATCGGGCTAGCGGGGGGGCTCCATGAGCAGTTCTTC.

There are many counts of this clonotype. This sequence joins TRBV7-2 and TRBJ2-7; D unclear. The V and J ends lost 5 bases and 7 bases respectively, with 12 bases between them. Germline CDR1 reads SGHTA; CDR2 reads FQGNSA. The CDR3 covers 12 residues. Written as DNA, the CDR3 is TGTGCCAGCAGCGCCACTCCCTTGGAGCAGTACTTC. This gives the protein CASSATPLEQYF.

The chain has TRBV29-1 and TRBJ1-1; 12 nucleotides agree with TRBD1. The V and J ends lost 4 bases and 0 bases, in that order; junction bases with no gene match: 3. Germline assignment: CDR1 SQVTM and CDR2 ANQGSEA. The CDR3 consists of 15 residues. The CDR3 coding sequence is TGCAGCGTTGCGGGACAGGGGGCTTTGAACACTGAAGCTTTCTTT. Translated, it gives CSVAGQGALNTEAFF.

Many counts were recorded for this clonotype. V and J are TRBV7-6 and TRBJ2-1, with D perhaps TRBD1 or TRBD2 (5 bases each). Germline V gene data show CDR1 as SGHVS and CDR2 as FNYEAQ. The CDR3 is 15 residues long. Trimming shortened V by 0 bases and J by 3 bases, and 9 bases separated the two germline ends. Here the CDR3 reads CASSLAGVGYNEQFF. The CDR3 DNA reads TGTGCCAGCAGCTTAGCGGGGGTCGGCTACAATGAGCAGTTCTTC.

This clonotype has ten or more counts. V is TRBV7-8 and J is TRBJ2-7; D may be TRBD2 (6 bases). The CDR3 totals 14 residues. Germline lookup yields CDR1 SGHVS and CDR2 FQNEAQ. V lost 2 bases, J lost 5 bases, and 13 bases lay in between. The CDR3 DNA reads as TGTGCCAGCAGCTTACAGACCCCGGGAGACGAGCAGTACTTC. This sequence encodes CASSLQTPGDEQYF. Variable domain in full (rest from reference TRBV7-8 and TRBJ2-7): GAGVSQSPRYKVAKRGQDVALRCDPISGHVSLFWYQQALGQGPEFLTYFQNEAQLDKSGLPSDRFFAERPEGSVSTLKIQRTQQEDSAVYLCASSLQTPGDEQYFGPGTRLTVT.

The CDR3 nucleotides read TGTGCCAGCAGTATGCGGGGGGTCGGTAGTAATGAGCAGTTCTTC. Protein product: CASSMRGVGSNEQFF. V usage is TRBV12-3 or TRBV12-4 and J usage is TRBJ2-1; 8 nucleotides agree with TRBD2. The CDR3 consists of 15 residues. With 5 bases clipped from V and 7 bases from J, the junction kept 10 bases outside the gene matches.

There are many counts of this clonotype. V usage is TRBV24-1 and J usage is TRBJ2-1; 7 nucleotides line up with TRBD1. Looked up from germline, CDR1 is KGHDR and CDR2 is SFDVKD. CDR3 size: 16 residues. V lost 5 bases and J lost 0; bases outside the gene matches: 6. The chain's CDR3 is CATSGVTGLSYNEQFF. DNA for the CDR3: TGTGCCACCAGTGGGGTGACAGGGCTCTCCTACAATGAGCAGTTCTTC.

This clonotype has more than one count but fewer than ten. A junction boundary mismatches the germline segment, possibly from a read error. The chain combines TRBV5-1 with TRBJ1-2; no firm D call. Germline V gene lookup returns CDR1 SGHRS and CDR2 YFSETQ. This CDR3 has 15 amino acids. The CDR3 region has the DNA TGTGCCAGCAGCTTAGACGGGAGAGGGAACTATGGCTACACCTTC. Protein sequence: CASSLDGRGNYGYTF.

This clonotype was counted between two and nine times. Being one base from a much bigger clone, this may be a read error. The chain carries TRBV29-1 and TRBJ2-5, with D possibly being TRBD1 or TRBD2 (5 bases each). V was trimmed by 5 bases and J by 5 bases, leaving 9 bases between them. Germline CDR1 and CDR2: SQVTM and ANQGSEA. The CDR3 covers 11 residues. DNA of the CDR3: TGCAGCGTTAGCAGGGAGGAGACCCAGTACTTC. Amino acids: CSVSREETQYF.

The chain joins TRBV10-3 to TRBJ1-2; no firm D call. There are 13 residues in the CDR3. Trimming stripped 6 bases from V and 5 bases from J, with 13 bases between. CDR1 and CDR2 (germline): ENHRY, SYGVKD. The CDR3 loop reads CAIRSRVGYGYTF. The CDR3 DNA follows: TGTGCCATCAGGTCACGCGTGGGGTATGGCTACACCTTC.

This clonotype came up many times. In DNA, the CDR3 is TGTGCCAGCAGTGAAACTATCGAGCAGTACTTC. Translating gives CASSETIEQYF. The chain carries TRBV6-1 and TRBJ2-7; no definite D call. The CDR3 runs 11 residues. Germline V gene data show CDR1 as MNHNS and CDR2 as SASEGT. The V and J ends lost 2 bases and 6 bases respectively, with 5 bases between them.

Note on this clonotype: A read error may explain this, as a much larger clone is one base away. No conserved phenylalanine or tryptophan is present at the end of the CDR3, so a read error is the likely explanation. The V gene is TRBV6-1, the J gene TRBJ2-7; D gene unclear. Trimming took off 6 bases at V and 0 bases at J, with 9 bases between the two ends. This CDR3 has 13 amino acids. Germline lookup yields CDR1 MNHNS and CDR2 SASEGT. The CDR3 spells CASRESSSYEQYS. The CDR3 DNA reads as TGTGCCAGCAGAGAATCAAGCTCCTACGAGCAGTACTCC.

This clonotype was seen at least ten times. The chain combines TRBV15 with TRBJ2-3; 8 bases align to TRBD2. CDR3 length: 15 residues. Germline V gives CDR1 LNHNV, CDR2 YYDKDF (reference sequence). V was clipped by 2 bases and J by 5 bases; unmatched bases: 6. CDR3 DNA: TGTGCCACCAGCAGACCGGGGGGGCCTAAAGATACGCAGTATTTT. Encoded protein: CATSRPGGPKDTQYF.

This clonotype has at least ten counts. The J gene is TRBJ2-7, the V gene TRBV6-5; D possibly corresponds to TRBD1 (6 bases). V was cut by 2 bases and J by 1 base, with 6 bases left in between. Germline values: CDR1 MNHEY, CDR2 SVGAGI. The CDR3 is 13 amino acids. The CDR3 DNA reads as TGTGCCAGCAGTTACGGACAGTCCTACGAGCAGTACTTC. Its translation is CASSYGQSYEQYF.

There are many counts of this clonotype. The CDR3 region is CASSLRGTGFGGYTF. CDR3 coding DNA: TGTGCCAGCAGCTTGAGGGGAACAGGGTTCGGAGGCTACACCTTC. The chain links TRBV5-6 to TRBJ1-2, with a tentative D call TRBD1 (6 bases). CDR1 and CDR2 (germline): SGHDT, YYEEEE. The CDR3 spans 15 residues. V was shortened by 1 base and J by 8 bases, with 18 bases between the two germline ends.

As for this clonotype: One base away lies a much larger clone, so this may be a sequencing read error. V and J are TRBV9 and TRBJ2-1; TRBD2 aligns across 10 bases. The closer fit of TRBJ2-7 to the DNA end suggests the J call may be wrong. Germline V gene lookup returns CDR1 SGDLS and CDR2 YYNGEE. CDR3 size: 17 residues. The CDR3 DNA reads TGTGCCAGCAGCTCGACTTTTAGCGGGGGGAGCCACAATGAGCAGTACTTC. Translated: CASSSTFSGGSHNEQYF.

In this sample, this clonotype turned up many times. A much larger clone differs by one base, so this may be a read error. V gene TRBV7-3 combines with J gene TRBJ2-5; D might be TRBD2 (5 bases). CDR3 length: 13 amino acids. The germline gives CDR1 SGHTA, CDR2 FQGTGA. V lost 0 bases, J lost 11 bases, and 13 bases lay in between. CDR3 in DNA: TGTGCCAGCAGCTTAACCGGGATTGGTGAGCAGTACTTC. Translated, it gives CASSLTGIGEQYF.

Many counts were recorded for this clonotype. Just one base apart from a much larger clone, this may be a read error. The genes are TRBV14 and TRBJ2-7; 8 bases map to TRBD1. The assigned J gene may be wrong: the sequence end matches TRBJ2-5 better. Germline loops: CDR1 SGHDN, CDR2 FVKESK. This CDR3 has 15 amino acids. CDR3 coding DNA: TGTGCCAGCAGCCAAGGCAGGACAGGGACGGGGACCCAGTACTTC. Its protein product is CASSQGRTGTGTQYF.